This T cell receptor beta chain was sequenced in a study of PD-1 blockade in classical Hodgkin lymphoma. Time point meaning: newly diagnosed, previously untreated cHL patient sample. The study, taken as a whole, reports: Nothing has yet pinned down what causes the repertoire differences, possibly disease activity or prior therapy.

The data were produced by immunoSEQ multiplex PCR, yet TCRdb's version contains in-frame clones alone and is incomplete. The sample holds roughly 70,000 clones; over 85% are singletons and the top ten take less than 3.5%. Comment on this clone: The antigen remains unidentified.

CDR3 length: 14 amino acids. Germline CDR1 and CDR2: MDHEN and SYDVKM. Between the trimmed V and J ends, which lost 1 base and 2 bases, there was a span of 8 bases. The clonotype was recovered from a human donor with classical Hodgkin lymphoma. The sample was peripheral blood mononuclear cells (PBMCs). This chain links TRBV28 with TRBJ2-5; no firm D call. The CDR3 sequence is CASSLSAVQETQYF. CDR3 sequence (DNA): TGTGCCAGCAGTTTATCGGCAGTGCAAGAGACCCAGTACTTC. Variable domain in full (rest from reference TRBV28 and TRBJ2-5): DVKVTQSSRYLVKRTGEKVFLECVQDMDHENMFWYRQDPGLGLRLIYFSYDVKMKEKGDIPEGYSVSREKKERFSLILESASTNQTSMYLCASSLSAVQETQYFGPGTRLLVL.